The next 30 T cell receptor beta chains were all read from a single sample in a study of blood T cell repertoires in COVID-19. Assay used: immunoSEQ multiplex PCR; TCRdb lists only in-frame clones, some missing. Here the sample spans about 130,000 clones, 84% being singletons. The sequenced sample was peripheral blood. These receptors were collected from a woman aged 30 to 39 who had recovered from COVID-19.

The J gene is TRBJ2-4, the V gene TRBV2; D might be TRBD2 (5 bases). The CDR3 consists of 14 residues. The V gene's germline CDR1 is SNHLY and CDR2 FYNNEI. V was cut by 8 bases and J by 0 bases, with 11 bases left in between. Written as DNA, the CDR3 is TGTGCCAGCGGGCTCGGAGGAGCCAAAAACATTCAGTACTTC. It is translated as CASGLGGAKNIQYF. The variable domain in full, with the rest retrieved from reference TRBV2 and TRBJ2-4, is EPEVTQTPSHQVTQMGQEVILRCVPISNHLYFYWYRQILGQKVEFLVSFYNNEISEKSEIFDDQFSVERPDGSNFTLKIRSTKLEDSAMYFCASGLGGAKNIQYFGAGTRLSVL.

In this sample, this clone turned up once. In the same sample, other DNA sequences code for this CDR3. The rearrangement links TRBV3-1 (or the pseudogene TRBV3-2) to TRBJ1-5, with 7 bases matching TRBD1. This CDR3 region has 14 residues. Germline trimming cut 1 base from V and 4 bases from J; bases unmatched to any gene: 1. Germline assignment: CDR1 LGHDT and CDR2 YNNKEL (reference sequence). For the CDR3, the DNA is TGTGCCAGCAGCCAAGCAGGGGGAAATCAGCCCCAGCATTTT. It yields the protein CASSQAGGNQPQHF.

V is TRBV7-9 and J is TRBJ2-2; no definite D call. CDR1 and CDR2 (germline): SEHNR, FQNEAQ (reference sequence). There are 15 residues in the CDR3. Trimming removed 1 base from V and 7 bases from J, with 13 bases in between. The CDR3 region is CASSLDWQSGGELFF. As DNA, the CDR3 is TGTGCCAGCAGCTTAGATTGGCAGTCGGGCGGGGAGCTGTTTTTT.

Here the CDR3 reads CATVRQGAQSLQKAFF. In DNA form, the CDR3 reads TGTGCCACCGTTCGACAGGGGGCACAATCCCTTCAGAAAGCTTTCTTT. The genes are TRBV19 and TRBJ1-1, with 10 nucleotides matching TRBD1. The J segment lost 9 bases and the V segment lost 10 bases, leaving 20 bases of the junction unmatched. The CDR3 sequence is 16 residues long. Germline V lookup: CDR1 LNHDA, CDR2 SQIVND (reference sequence).

This chain links TRBV11-2 with TRBJ2-2; TRBD2 matches at 11 bases. This CDR3 has 18 residues. The germline gives CDR1 SGHAT, CDR2 FQNNGV. V lost 5 bases to trimming and J lost 1 base; unmatched junction nucleotides: 9. CDR3 region: CASSPGLAGGLNTGELFF. The CDR3 DNA sequence: TGTGCCAGCAGCCCTGGGCTAGCGGGAGGACTGAACACCGGGGAGCTGTTTTTT.

The chain couples TRBV27 to TRBJ2-7; TRBD1 matches at 7 bases. J gave up 4 bases and V 5 bases, and 11 bases lay outside the gene matches. CDR1 and CDR2 from the germline V gene are MNHEY and SMNVEV (reference sequence). This CDR3 has 15 amino acids. CDR3 in DNA: TGTGCCAGCAGTCCACTCAGGGGGTCAGGGTACGAGCAGTACTTC. This translates into CASSPLRGSGYEQYF.

This rearrangement joins TRBV27 to TRBJ1-2; 9 bases are shared with TRBD1. The germline gives CDR1 MNHEY, CDR2 SMNVEV (reference sequence). Trimming removed 5 bases from V and 4 bases from J; junction bases left unmatched: 8. The CDR3 covers 15 residues. The CDR3 bases are TGTGCCAGCAGTACACGACAGGGGGTGGGCTATGGCTACACCTTC. Its translation: CASSTRQGVGYGYTF.

The V call is TRBV2, the J call TRBJ2-1; 13 bases are shared with TRBD2. The CDR3 runs 18 residues. Germline CDR1 SNHLY, CDR2 FYNNEI. Trimming cost V 8 bases and J 5 bases; bases outside gene matches: 15. CDR3 loop: CASWDKRLAGGINNEQFF. As DNA, the CDR3 is TGTGCCAGCTGGGATAAAAGACTAGCGGGAGGAATAAACAATGAGCAGTTCTTC.

The chain links TRBV2 to TRBJ2-7; 14 nucleotides align to TRBD2. Trimming removed 6 bases from V and 9 bases from J; junction bases left unmatched: 10. Germline assignment: CDR1 SNHLY and CDR2 FYNNEI. The CDR3 extends over 15 amino acids. The CDR3 loop is CASRGTSGGLEGQYF. DNA for the CDR3: TGTGCCAGCAGAGGGACTAGCGGGGGCTTAGAGGGGCAGTACTTC.

The chain recombines TRBV5-7 with TRBJ1-5, with 7 bases fitting TRBD1. TRBV5-7 qualifies as an ORF whose function is uncertain. The J segment lost 0 bases and the V segment lost 0 bases, leaving 12 bases of the junction unmatched. The CDR3 has 19 residues. The CDR3 sequence: CASSLAFPRQGYSNQPQHF. The CDR3 DNA reads TGTGCCAGCAGCTTGGCATTCCCGAGACAGGGTTATAGCAATCAGCCCCAGCATTTT.

In nucleotides, the CDR3 is TGCGCCAGCAGCTTGTTCCCGGGACTAGTGGTCGACGGGGAGCTGTTTTTT. It is translated as CASSLFPGLVVDGELFF. The J gene is TRBJ2-2, the V gene TRBV5-1; 8 bases line up with TRBD2. CDR3 length: 17 amino acids. With 1 base clipped from V and 7 bases from J, the junction kept 12 bases outside the gene matches. Germline loops: CDR1 SGHRS, CDR2 YFSETQ.

The V gene is TRBV2, the J gene TRBJ1-3, with a possible D match to TRBD1 (5 bases). The CDR3 has 14 amino acids. Germline V gives CDR1 SNHLY, CDR2 FYNNEI. Trimming shortened V by 2 bases and J by 2 bases, and 7 bases separated the two germline ends. CDR3 in DNA: TGTGCCAGCAGTGAACCCAGGGCTGGAAACACCATATATTTT. Translated: CASSEPRAGNTIYF.

V is TRBV4-1 and J is TRBJ1-6, with D maybe TRBD1 (5 bases). Trimming pared 0 bases from V and 9 bases from J, leaving 12 bases between. In germline, CDR1 is MGHRA, CDR2 YSYEKL. The CDR3 sequence is 15 residues long. CDR3 in DNA: TGCGCCAGCAGCCAAGAATGGGGGGGTGGTTCACCCCTCCACTTT. Amino acid sequence: CASSQEWGGGSPLHF.

The chain employs TRBV11-3 and TRBJ2-6; TRBD1 might be the D (6 bases). Per germline, CDR1 SGHNT and CDR2 YENEEA. The V and J ends lost 3 bases and 0 bases respectively, with 9 bases between them. CDR3 length equals 16 residues. The CDR3 region has the DNA TGTGCCAGCAGCTTGGGGGCAAGCTCTGGGGCCAACGTCCTGACTTTC. Protein product: CASSLGASSGANVLTF. Using reference TRBV11-3 and TRBJ2-6 for the parts outside the CDR3, the full variable domain is EAGVVQSPRYKIIEKKQPVAFWCNPISGHNTLYWYLQNLGQGPELLIRYENEEAVDDSQLPKDRFSAERLKGVDSTLKIQPAELGDSAVYLCASSLGASSGANVLTFGAGSRLTVL.

The genes are TRBV27 and TRBJ2-4; TRBD1 is a possible D gene (5 bases). There are 13 residues in the CDR3. The germline gives CDR1 MNHEY, CDR2 SMNVEV (reference sequence). V was shortened by 4 bases and J by 6 bases, with 10 bases between the two germline ends. The CDR3 region has the DNA TGTGCCAGCAGTTCGCAGGGCCCAAACATTCAGTACTTC. It is translated as CASSSQGPNIQYF.

This rearrangement joins TRBV10-3 to TRBJ1-1; D uncertain. Trimming cost V 3 bases and J 1 base, with 15 bases left between them. CDR1 and CDR2 (germline): ENHRY, SYGVKD. The CDR3 is 16 amino acids. The CDR3 sequence is CAISDPERVQNTEAFF. CDR3 coding DNA: TGTGCCATCAGTGATCCCGAGCGGGTCCAGAACACTGAAGCTTTCTTT.

V gene TRBV5-8 combines with J gene TRBJ1-1, with TRBD1 identical over 9 bases. Looked up from germline, CDR1 is SGHTS and CDR2 is YDEGEE. The CDR3 consists of 14 residues. V lost 5 bases and J lost 6; bases outside the gene matches: 8. CDR3 loop: CASRRTGQGPEAFF. The CDR3 region has the DNA TGTGCCAGCAGACGCACGGGACAGGGCCCTGAAGCTTTCTTT.

V and J are TRBV5-1 and TRBJ2-1; TRBD1 agrees at 7 bases. V lost 0 bases and J lost 9; bases outside the gene matches: 3. The CDR3 extends over 13 amino acids. CDR1 is SGHRS and CDR2 is YFSETQ in the germline V gene. CDR3 nucleotide sequence: TGCGCCAGCAGCTTGGTAGGGGGCGGTGAGCAGTTCTTC. Protein sequence: CASSLVGGGEQFF.

In its sample, this clone was seen once. The CDR3 is CASSLTISTEAFF. In DNA, the CDR3 is TGTGCCAGCAGCTTAACAATAAGCACTGAAGCTTTCTTT. The chain is built from TRBV11-2 and TRBJ1-1; no firm D call. Germline assignment: CDR1 SGHAT and CDR2 FQNNGV. Trimming took 2 bases from V and 4 from J, leaving 8 bases between them. This CDR3 has 13 amino acids.

The chain links TRBV4-1 to TRBJ1-2; 10 positions agree with TRBD1. With 2 bases clipped from V and 3 bases from J, the junction kept 3 bases outside the gene matches. The CDR3 is 15 residues long. Germline-derived CDR1 and CDR2 are MGHRA and YSYEKL. CDR3 amino acids: CASSQSTGGDYGYTF. CDR3 bases: TGCGCCAGCAGCCAATCGACAGGGGGCGACTATGGCTACACCTTC.

The chain links TRBV6-2 or TRBV6-3 to TRBJ2-1; 8 nucleotides line up with TRBD2. After removal of 0 bases from V and 6 bases from J, the junction contained 4 bases not matched to a gene. The CDR3 contains 15 residues. Germline CDR1 and CDR2: MNHEY and SVGEGT. The CDR3 is CASSYSSREVNEQFF. The CDR3 nucleotides are TGTGCCAGCAGTTACTCCTCGCGGGAGGTCAATGAGCAGTTCTTC.

This chain joins TRBV7-3 and TRBJ2-3, with 9 bases that match TRBD1. V shed 5 bases and J 4 bases; nucleotides not matched to a gene: 4. Germline V gives CDR1 SGHTA, CDR2 FQGTGA. This CDR3 comprises 14 residues. CDR3 in DNA: TGTGCCAGCAGCACCGGGACAGGGTCAGATACGCAGTATTTT. It codes for CASSTGTGSDTQYF.

This chain uses TRBV2 with TRBJ1-6; TRBD1 is a possible D gene (6 bases). Between the trimmed V and J ends, which lost 7 bases and 8 bases, there was a span of 12 bases. The germline gives CDR1 SNHLY, CDR2 FYNNEI. There are 13 residues in the CDR3. The CDR3 DNA reads TGTGCCAGCACCTACAGGGCGGATTCACCCCTCCACTTT. Translation: CASTYRADSPLHF.

The rearrangement uses TRBV30 and TRBJ2-7; 12 positions agree with TRBD2. Germline CDR1 is GTSNPN and CDR2 is SVGIG (reference sequence). Trimming removed 3 bases from V and 4 bases from J; junction bases left unmatched: 10. CDR3 size: 16 residues. The CDR3 spells CAWSAAKLAGGYEQYF. In nucleotides, the CDR3 is TGTGCCTGGAGCGCCGCGAAACTAGCGGGGGGTTACGAGCAGTACTTC.

This clone was detected a few times. CDR3 region: CASALLGPAFF. CDR3 sequence (DNA): TGTGCCAGCGCACTTCTGGGGCCAGCTTTCTTT. The genes are TRBV11-2 and TRBJ1-1, with D perhaps TRBD1 (5 bases). CDR1 SGHAT and CDR2 FQNNGV come from the germline V gene. V was pared by 8 bases and J by 10 bases, with 14 bases between. CDR3 length equals 11 residues. The full variable domain, in which reference TRBV11-2 and TRBJ1-1 provide the parts outside the CDR3, is EAGVAQSPRYKIIEKRQSVAFWCNPISGHATLYWYQQILGQGPKLLIQFQNNGVVDDSQLPKDRFSAERLKGVDSTLKIQPAKLEDSAVYLCASALLGPAFFGQGTRLTVV.

The CDR3 loop reads CASSQMQGAVTQYF. CDR3 bases: TGTGCCAGCAGCCAAATGCAGGGTGCTGTTACGCAGTATTTT. The rearrangement uses TRBV3-1 (or the pseudogene TRBV3-2) and TRBJ2-3, with TRBD1 as a possible D gene (5 bases). CDR3 length equals 14 residues. CDR1 is LGHDT and CDR2 is YNNKEL in the germline V gene (reference sequence). V was trimmed by 2 bases and J by 8 bases, leaving 14 bases between them.

The chain couples TRBV7-9 to TRBJ2-1, with 7 nucleotides matching TRBD1. Germline V gives CDR1 SEHNR, CDR2 FQNEAQ (reference sequence). The CDR3 totals 15 residues. V was clipped by 3 bases and J by 8 bases; unmatched bases: 10. DNA for the CDR3: TGTGCCAGCAGCTTGAGGGGGCCCACAAACCATGAGCAGTTCTTC. It is translated as CASSLRGPTNHEQFF.

The CDR3 loop is CASSSGWQLSYEQYF. In nucleotides, the CDR3 is TGCGCCAGCAGCTCGGGGTGGCAGTTATCCTACGAGCAGTACTTC. The chain couples TRBV5-1 to TRBJ2-7, with D possibly matching TRBD2 (5 bases). The ends were cut back, 3 bases at V and 1 base at J, with 14 bases in the middle. The V gene's germline CDR1 is SGHRS and CDR2 YFSETQ. The CDR3 loop spans 15 amino acids.

The chain's CDR3 is CSAGGSYEQYF. CDR3 nucleotides: TGCAGTGCAGGGGGTTCCTACGAGCAGTACTTC. V and J are TRBV20-1 and TRBJ2-7, with D possibly matching TRBD1 (6 bases). V was clipped by 6 bases and J by 1 base, with 7 bases between them. Germline CDR1 reads DFQATT; CDR2 reads SNEGSKA (reference sequence). The CDR3 totals 11 residues.

The chain combines TRBV6-5 with TRBJ1-1; possible D gene TRBD1, 6 bases. Trimming stripped 6 bases from V and 2 bases from J, with 16 bases between. This CDR3 region has 15 residues. Germline CDR1 is MNHEY and CDR2 is SVGAGI. The CDR3 bases are TGTGCCAGCAGCCTACAGGGTTCCCTTAACACTGAAGCTTTCTTT. Protein product: CASSLQGSLNTEAFF.